These 23 T cell receptor beta chains were sequenced from one sample in a study of graft-versus-host responses after intestinal transplantation (dated by TCRdb to the early 2020s). The time point label for this specimen denotes: cells obtained before transplantation from donor or recipient. The library was generated by the immunoSEQ multiplex PCR assay. Here the immuneACCESS table is served through TCRdb, limited to in-frame sequences with V and J called. Missing clones are a known gap in these copies; in checked studies unresolved V genes cover under half, and the rest lacks a known reason. The table for this sample lists approximately 79,000 clones; around 84% of them were counted only once. The top ten clonotypes cover roughly 0.83% of the sample. The antigens these receptors bind are not known. This specimen consisted of unstimulated CD4+ T cells sorted from spleen or lymph node cells, obtained before intestinal transplant. The receptors here all came from a human donor who received an intestinal transplant.

V gene TRBV7-2 combines with J gene TRBJ2-5; 12 bases line up with TRBD2. Per the germline V gene, CDR1 is SGHTA and CDR2 is FQGNSA. The CDR3 is 16 residues long. The trim removed 5 bases at V and 6 bases at J, leaving 10 bases unmatched. The CDR3 protein is CASSPLLAGGLKTQYF. The CDR3 DNA is TGTGCCAGCAGCCCCTTACTAGCGGGGGGATTAAAGACCCAGTACTTC.

This clone was detected a few times. V gene TRBV19 combines with J gene TRBJ2-7; D might be TRBD2 (6 bases). The CDR3 loop spans 14 amino acids. The V end lost 5 bases, the J end lost 0 bases, and 11 bases lay between the germline ends. In germline, CDR1 is LNHDA, CDR2 SQIVND (reference sequence). Here the CDR3 reads CASSGSGVSYEQYF. DNA for the CDR3: TGTGCCAGTAGTGGGTCGGGGGTCTCCTACGAGCAGTACTTC.

V usage is TRBV18 and J usage is TRBJ1-1, with D possibly matching TRBD1 (5 bases). Germline V CDR1 and CDR2: KGHSH, LQKENI. Trimming took off 10 bases at V and 1 base at J, with 13 bases between the two ends. The CDR3 covers 13 residues. The DNA for the CDR3 is TGTGCCACCTTACCGACAGCGAACACTGAAGCTTTCTTT. Translation: CATLPTANTEAFF. The variable domain in full, completed from reference TRBV18 and TRBJ1-1, reads NAGVMQNPRHLVRRRGQEARLRCSPMKGHSHVYWYRQLPEEGLKFMVYLQKENIIDESGMPKERFSAEFPKEGPSILRIQQVVRGDSAAYFCATLPTANTEAFFGQGTRLTVV.

The sample holds a few counts of this clone. The chain links TRBV5-1 to TRBJ2-3, with 7 bases identical to TRBD2. From germline, CDR1 is SGHRS and CDR2 YFSETQ. The CDR3 length is 14 residues. J gave up 2 bases and V 4 bases, and 4 bases lay outside the gene matches. CDR3 protein: CASSGGLYTDTQYF. As DNA, the CDR3 is TGCGCCAGCAGCGGGGGACTATACACAGATACGCAGTATTTT. Full variable domain (outside the CDR3, taken from reference TRBV5-1 and TRBJ2-3): KAGVTQTPRYLIKTRGQQVTLSCSPISGHRSVSWYQQTPGQGLQFLFEYFSETQRNKGNFPGRFSGRQFSNSRSEMNVSTLELGDSALYLCASSGGLYTDTQYFGPGTRLTVL.

The rearrangement uses TRBV15 and TRBJ2-1, with TRBD2 matching 8 bases. In germline, CDR1 is LNHNV, CDR2 YYDKDF (reference sequence). This CDR3 has 15 amino acids. V lost 2 bases and J lost 7; bases outside the gene matches: 7. The CDR3 region is CATSRPGRGVNEQFF. The CDR3 nucleotides read TGTGCCACCAGCAGACCGGGGCGGGGGGTTAATGAGCAGTTCTTC.

This clone came up once. The chain couples TRBV7-9 to TRBJ2-2, with 9 nucleotides matching TRBD1. The germline gives CDR1 SEHNR, CDR2 FQNEAQ (reference sequence). The CDR3 covers 15 residues. The ends lost 5 bases at V and 5 bases at J; junction bases unmatched: 6. The CDR3 bases are TGTGCCAGCAGCGCTCCCGGGACAGGGACCGGGGAGCTGTTTTTT. Its protein is CASSAPGTGTGELFF.

This chain connects TRBV6-1 to TRBJ1-1; 9 nucleotides match TRBD1. Germline V gene data show CDR1 as MNHNS and CDR2 as SASEGT. Unmatched junction bases numbered 13, after V lost 3 bases and J lost 8 bases. The CDR3 is made up of 16 amino acids. As DNA, the CDR3 is TGTGCCAGCAGTGACCTCTCCGGGGGGACAGGGCCCGAAGCTTTCTTT. It encodes CASSDLSGGTGPEAFF.

This chain uses TRBV4-2 with TRBJ1-4; D perhaps matches TRBD1 (6 bases). V was shortened by 1 base and J by 5 bases, with 8 bases between the two germline ends. This CDR3 has 14 amino acids. Germline CDR1 LGHNA, CDR2 YNFKEQ. The CDR3, as DNA: TGTGCCAGCAGCCAAGGAGGGGGAAATGAAAAACTGTTTTTT. This gives the protein CASSQGGGNEKLFF.

This chain connects TRBV27 to TRBJ2-5, with 7 bases that match TRBD1. This CDR3 is built from 14 residues. Losses at the gene ends were 3 bases for V and 2 bases for J; bases not matched to a gene: 3. Germline CDR1 reads MNHEY; CDR2 reads SMNVEV (reference sequence). The CDR3 spells CASSLDRYQETQYF. The CDR3 bases are TGTGCCAGCAGTTTGGACAGGTATCAAGAGACCCAGTACTTC.

CDR3 sequence (DNA): TGCGCCAGCACCCCTTGGGGACAGGGGTACGAGCAGTACTTC. Translating it yields CASTPWGQGYEQYF. V is TRBV5-1 and J is TRBJ2-7, with TRBD1 identical over 10 bases. J was trimmed by 4 bases and V by 6 bases; bases with no gene match: 7. CDR1 and CDR2 (germline): SGHRS, YFSETQ. The CDR3 totals 14 residues.

The rearrangement links TRBV5-1 to TRBJ2-5, with 12 bases fitting TRBD2. J was trimmed by 3 bases and V by 0 bases; bases with no gene match: 0. Looked up from germline, CDR1 is SGHRS and CDR2 is YFSETQ. There are 15 residues in the CDR3. This chain's CDR3 is CASSLGTSGEETQYF. The CDR3 region has the DNA TGCGCCAGCAGCTTGGGGACTAGCGGGGAAGAGACCCAGTACTTC.

This clone was picked up one time. This rearrangement joins TRBV18 to TRBJ1-1; 7 nucleotides match TRBD1. Trimming cost V 2 bases and J 7 bases; bases outside gene matches: 10. This CDR3 spans 15 amino acids. CDR1 is KGHSH, CDR2 LQKENI, per germline. The DNA of the CDR3 is TGTGCCAGCTCACCAGGAACAGGGGCGGGCGTTGAAGCTTTCTTT. This encodes CASSPGTGAGVEAFF.

The CDR3 nucleotides read TGCGCCAGCAGCGGGACAGGAGGGGGAGAGACCCAGTACTTC. It encodes CASSGTGGGETQYF. This chain uses TRBV10-1 with TRBJ2-5, with 8 bases lining up with TRBD1. This CDR3 has 14 residues. V gave up 6 bases and J gave up 4 bases; unmatched junction bases: 7. CDR1 is WNHNN and CDR2 is SYGVQD in the germline V gene (reference sequence).

The V and J genes are TRBV4-2 and TRBJ2-7; TRBD1 matches at 8 bases. The CDR3 runs to 17 residues. Germline V gene sequence: CDR1 LGHNA, CDR2 YNFKEQ. The ends lost 4 bases at V and 2 bases at J; junction bases unmatched: 13. CDR3 amino acids: CASSLGTGGGATYEQYF. The CDR3 DNA reads as TGTGCCAGCAGCCTGGGGACAGGTGGAGGGGCGACCTACGAGCAGTACTTC.

The chain links TRBV28 to TRBJ2-1, with TRBD2 matching 11 bases. The germline gives CDR1 MDHEN, CDR2 SYDVKM. The CDR3 sequence is 12 residues long. Germline trimming cut 6 bases from V and 12 bases from J; bases unmatched to any gene: 4. For the CDR3, the DNA is TGTGCCAGCAGACCGACTAGCGGGGTGCAGTTCTTC. It translates to CASRPTSGVQFF.

As to this clone: This sample also contains other DNA sequences that code for the same CDR3. The J gene is TRBJ2-5, the V gene TRBV11-2; no clear D. CDR1 and CDR2 (germline): SGHAT, FQNNGV. V shed 0 bases and J shed 3 bases, with 5 bases lying between them. The CDR3 runs to 13 residues. The CDR3 sequence is CASSLEPEETQYF. CDR3 nucleotide sequence: TGTGCCAGCAGCTTAGAGCCAGAAGAGACCCAGTACTTC.

The chain's CDR3 is CASSDGQGGYEQYF. DNA for the CDR3: TGTGCCAGCTCCGATGGACAGGGAGGGTACGAGCAGTACTTC. The chain has TRBV18 and TRBJ2-7; the D gene is possibly TRBD1 (8 bases). Germline CDR1 reads KGHSH; CDR2 reads LQKENI. Between the trimmed V and J ends, which lost 6 bases and 4 bases, there was a span of 16 bases. The CDR3 is made up of 14 amino acids.

There are a few counts of this clone. The chain links TRBV6-5 to TRBJ1-2; D might be TRBD1 (6 bases). Germline V lookup: CDR1 MNHEY, CDR2 SVGAGI. The ends were cut back, 6 bases at V and 4 bases at J, with 12 bases in the middle. The CDR3 loop spans 13 amino acids. The CDR3 DNA sequence: TGTGCCAGCAGCTCCGACAGGCTCTATGGCTACACCTTC. Translated: CASSSDRLYGYTF.

This sequence joins TRBV9 and TRBJ1-2; 9 nucleotides align to TRBD1. The CDR3 has 15 residues. CDR1 and CDR2 (germline): SGDLS, YYNGEE. Trimming at V came to 4 bases and at J to 4 bases, leaving 8 bases not matched to a gene. CDR3 nucleotide sequence: TGTGCCAGCAGCCCCCGACAGGGACAGGGCTATGGCTACACCTTC. The encoded protein is CASSPRQGQGYGYTF.

The genes are TRBV28 and TRBJ2-3, with a tentative D call TRBD2 (5 bases). Germline values: CDR1 MDHEN, CDR2 SYDVKM. V lost 6 bases, J lost 6 bases, and 19 bases lay in between. This CDR3 has 15 amino acids. The CDR3 coding sequence is TGTGCCAGCAGCCCCTTCGGCTCCCCGGGGGATACGCAGTATTTT. Protein sequence: CASSPFGSPGDTQYF.

The CDR3 loop reads CASSRAGTGGNYGYTF. The DNA for the CDR3 is TGTGCCAGCAGCCGCGCCGGGACAGGGGGGAACTATGGCTACACCTTC. The J gene is TRBJ1-2, the V gene TRBV5-6, with TRBD1 matching 11 bases. The germline V gene encodes CDR1 SGHDT and CDR2 YYEEEE. V was pared by 4 bases and J by 2 bases, with 7 bases of the junction left unmatched. The length of the CDR3 is 16 residues.

The chain carries TRBV5-4 and TRBJ2-5; TRBD2 might be the D (7 bases). The CDR3 runs 14 residues. V lost 4 bases and J 2 bases, leaving 12 bases between the germline ends. CDR1 is SGHNT and CDR2 is YYREEE in the germline V gene (reference sequence). The CDR3 protein is CASSTGGSQETQYF. The CDR3 region has the DNA TGTGCCAGCAGCACGGGGGGCAGTCAAGAGACCCAGTACTTC.

The J gene is TRBJ1-5, the V gene TRBV6-6; no firm D call. CDR1 MNHNY and CDR2 SVGAGI come from the germline V gene (reference sequence). Trimming cost V 6 bases and J 3 bases, with 15 bases left between them. The CDR3 runs to 15 residues. This CDR3 is CASSLPYSYNQPQHF. The CDR3, as DNA: TGTGCCAGCAGCCTACCCTACAGCTACAATCAGCCCCAGCATTTT.